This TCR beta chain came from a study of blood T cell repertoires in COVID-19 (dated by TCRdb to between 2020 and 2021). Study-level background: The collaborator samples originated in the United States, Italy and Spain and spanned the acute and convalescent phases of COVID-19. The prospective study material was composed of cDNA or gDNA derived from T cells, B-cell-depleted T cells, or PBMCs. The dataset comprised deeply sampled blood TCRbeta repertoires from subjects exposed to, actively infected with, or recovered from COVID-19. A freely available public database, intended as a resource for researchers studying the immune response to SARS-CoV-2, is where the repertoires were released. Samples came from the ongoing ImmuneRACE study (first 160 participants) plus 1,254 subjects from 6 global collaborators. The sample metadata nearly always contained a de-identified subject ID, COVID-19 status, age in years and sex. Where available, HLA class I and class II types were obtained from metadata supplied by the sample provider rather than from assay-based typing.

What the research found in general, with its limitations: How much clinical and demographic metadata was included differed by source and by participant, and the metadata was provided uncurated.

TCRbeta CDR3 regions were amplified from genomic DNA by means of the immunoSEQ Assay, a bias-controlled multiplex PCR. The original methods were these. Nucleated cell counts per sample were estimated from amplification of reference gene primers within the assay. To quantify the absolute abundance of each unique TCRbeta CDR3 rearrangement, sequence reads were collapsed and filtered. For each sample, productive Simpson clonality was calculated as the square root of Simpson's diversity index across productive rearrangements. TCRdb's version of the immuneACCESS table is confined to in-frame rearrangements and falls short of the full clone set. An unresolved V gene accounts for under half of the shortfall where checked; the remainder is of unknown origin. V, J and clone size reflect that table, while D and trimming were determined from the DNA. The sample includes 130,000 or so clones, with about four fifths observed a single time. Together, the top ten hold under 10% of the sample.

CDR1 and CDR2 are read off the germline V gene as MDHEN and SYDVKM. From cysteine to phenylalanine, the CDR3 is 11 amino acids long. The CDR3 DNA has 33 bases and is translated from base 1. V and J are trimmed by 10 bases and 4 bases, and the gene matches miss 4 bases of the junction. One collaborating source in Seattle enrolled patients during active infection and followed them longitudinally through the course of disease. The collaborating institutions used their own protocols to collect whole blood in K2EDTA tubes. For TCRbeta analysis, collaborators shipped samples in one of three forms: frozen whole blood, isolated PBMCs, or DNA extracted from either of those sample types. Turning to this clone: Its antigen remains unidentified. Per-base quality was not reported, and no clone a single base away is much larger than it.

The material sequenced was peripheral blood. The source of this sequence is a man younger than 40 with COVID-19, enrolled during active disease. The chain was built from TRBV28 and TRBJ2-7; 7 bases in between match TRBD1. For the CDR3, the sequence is CATGTVYEQYF. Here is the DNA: TGTGCCACCGGGACAGTTTACGAGCAGTACTTC.